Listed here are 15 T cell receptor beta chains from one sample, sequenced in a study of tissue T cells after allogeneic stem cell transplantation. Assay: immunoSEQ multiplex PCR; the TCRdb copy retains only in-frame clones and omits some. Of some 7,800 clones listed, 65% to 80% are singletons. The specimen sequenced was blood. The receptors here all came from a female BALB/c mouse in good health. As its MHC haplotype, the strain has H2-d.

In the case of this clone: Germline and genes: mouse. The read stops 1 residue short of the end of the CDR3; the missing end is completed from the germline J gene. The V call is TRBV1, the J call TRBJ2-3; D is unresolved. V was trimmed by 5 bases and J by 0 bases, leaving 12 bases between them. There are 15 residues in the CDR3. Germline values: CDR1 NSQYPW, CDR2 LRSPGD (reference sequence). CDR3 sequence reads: CTCSPRQTSAETLYF. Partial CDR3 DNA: TGCACCTGCAGTCCTCGGCAGACTAGTGCAGAAACGCTGTAT.

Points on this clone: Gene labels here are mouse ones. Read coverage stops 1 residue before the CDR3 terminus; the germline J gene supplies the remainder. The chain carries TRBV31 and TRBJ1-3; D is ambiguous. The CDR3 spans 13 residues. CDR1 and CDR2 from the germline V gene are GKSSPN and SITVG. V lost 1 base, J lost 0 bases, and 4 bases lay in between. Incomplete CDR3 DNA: TGTGCCTGGAGTCCCAATTCTGGAAATACGCTCTAT. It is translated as CAWSPNSGNTLY. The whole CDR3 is CAWSPNSGNTLYF.

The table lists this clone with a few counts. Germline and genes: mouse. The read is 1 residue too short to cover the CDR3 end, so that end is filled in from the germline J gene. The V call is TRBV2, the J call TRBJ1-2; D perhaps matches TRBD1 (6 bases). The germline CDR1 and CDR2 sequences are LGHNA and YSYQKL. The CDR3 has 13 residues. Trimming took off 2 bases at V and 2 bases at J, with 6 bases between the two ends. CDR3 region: CASSQTGNSDYTF. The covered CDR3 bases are TGTGCCAGCAGCCAAACAGGGAACTCCGACTACACC.

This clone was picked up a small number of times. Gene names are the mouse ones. Here the CDR3 reads CASSIRDSHEQYF. The sequenced CDR3 bases are TGTGCCAGCAGTATCCGGGACAGCCATGAACAGTAC. The chain employs TRBV19 and TRBJ2-7; TRBD1 matches at 7 bases. The missing CDR3 end, 1 residue past where the read stops, is filled in from the germline J gene. Germline assignment: CDR1 FNHDT and CDR2 SITEND (reference sequence). The CDR3 is 13 amino acids. V shed 2 bases, J shed 5 bases, and the junction held 4 bases outside the gene matches.

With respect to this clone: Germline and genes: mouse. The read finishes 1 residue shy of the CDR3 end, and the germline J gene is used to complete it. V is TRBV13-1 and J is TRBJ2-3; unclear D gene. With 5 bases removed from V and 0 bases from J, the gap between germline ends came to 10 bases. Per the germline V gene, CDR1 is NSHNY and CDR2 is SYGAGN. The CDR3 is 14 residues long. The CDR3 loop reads CASRGSGSAETLYF. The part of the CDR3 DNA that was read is TGTGCCAGCAGGGGGAGTGGGAGTGCAGAAACGCTGTAT.

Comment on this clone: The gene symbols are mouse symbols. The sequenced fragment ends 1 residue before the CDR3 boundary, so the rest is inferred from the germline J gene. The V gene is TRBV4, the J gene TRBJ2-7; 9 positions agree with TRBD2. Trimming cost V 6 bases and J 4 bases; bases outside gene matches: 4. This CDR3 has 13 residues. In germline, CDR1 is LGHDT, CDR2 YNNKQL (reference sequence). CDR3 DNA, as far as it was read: TGTGCCAGCAGTTCTGGACTGGGGTATGAACAGTAC. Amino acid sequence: CASSSGLGYEQY. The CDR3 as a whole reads CASSSGLGYEQYF.

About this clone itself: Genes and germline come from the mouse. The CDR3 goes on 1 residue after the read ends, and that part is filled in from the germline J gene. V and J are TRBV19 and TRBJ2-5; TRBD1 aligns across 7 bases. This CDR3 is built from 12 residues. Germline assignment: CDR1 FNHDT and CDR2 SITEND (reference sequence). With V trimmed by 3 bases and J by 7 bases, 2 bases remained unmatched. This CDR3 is CASSKQGNTQYF. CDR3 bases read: TGTGCCAGCAGTAAACAGGGGAACACCCAGTAC.

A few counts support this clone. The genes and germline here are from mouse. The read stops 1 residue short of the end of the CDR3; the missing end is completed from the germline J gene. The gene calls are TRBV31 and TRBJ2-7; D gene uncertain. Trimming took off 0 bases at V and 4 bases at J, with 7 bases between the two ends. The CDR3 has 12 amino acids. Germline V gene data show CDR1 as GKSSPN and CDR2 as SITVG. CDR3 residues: CAWSLRQYEQYF. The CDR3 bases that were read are TGTGCCTGGAGTCTAAGGCAGTATGAACAGTAC.

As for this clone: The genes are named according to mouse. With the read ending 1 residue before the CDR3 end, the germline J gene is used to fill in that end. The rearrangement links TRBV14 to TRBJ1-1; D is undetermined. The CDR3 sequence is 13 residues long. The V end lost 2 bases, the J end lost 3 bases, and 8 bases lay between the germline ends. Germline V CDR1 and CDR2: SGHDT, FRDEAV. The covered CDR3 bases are TGTGCCAGCAGTTTGTGGGTGCACACAGAAGTCTTC. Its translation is CASSLWVHTEVF. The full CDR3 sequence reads CASSLWVHTEVFF.

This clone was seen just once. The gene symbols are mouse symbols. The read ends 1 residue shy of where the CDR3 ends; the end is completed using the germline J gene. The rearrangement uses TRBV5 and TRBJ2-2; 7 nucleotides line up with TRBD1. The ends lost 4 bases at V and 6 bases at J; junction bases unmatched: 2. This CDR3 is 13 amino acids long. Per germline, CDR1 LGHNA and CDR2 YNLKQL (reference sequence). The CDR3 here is CASSPTGPGQLYF. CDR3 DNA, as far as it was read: TGTGCCAGCAGCCCGACAGGGCCCGGGCAGCTCTAC.

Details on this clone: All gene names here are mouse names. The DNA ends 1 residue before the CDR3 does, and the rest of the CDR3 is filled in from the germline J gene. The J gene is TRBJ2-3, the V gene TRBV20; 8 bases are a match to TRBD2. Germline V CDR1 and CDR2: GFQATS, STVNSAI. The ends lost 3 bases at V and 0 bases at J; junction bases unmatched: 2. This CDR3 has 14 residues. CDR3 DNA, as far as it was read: TGTGGTGCTAGTTGGGGGGGTAGTGCAGAAACGCTGTAT. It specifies CGASWGGSAETLY. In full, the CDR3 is CGASWGGSAETLYF.

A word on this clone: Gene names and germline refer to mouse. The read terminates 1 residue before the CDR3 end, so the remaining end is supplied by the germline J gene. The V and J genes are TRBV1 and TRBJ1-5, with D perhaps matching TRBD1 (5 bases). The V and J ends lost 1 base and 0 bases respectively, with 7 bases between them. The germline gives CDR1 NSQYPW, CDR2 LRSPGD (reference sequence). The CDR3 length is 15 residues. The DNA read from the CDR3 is TGCACCTGCAGTGCAGGGACAAATAACAACCAGGCTCCGCTT. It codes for CTCSAGTNNNQAPL. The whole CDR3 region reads CTCSAGTNNNQAPLF. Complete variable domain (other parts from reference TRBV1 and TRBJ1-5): VTLLEQNPRWRLVPRGQAVNLRCILKNSQYPWMSWYQQDLQKQLQWLFTLRSPGDKEVKSLPGADYLATRVTDTELRLQVANMSQGRTLYCTCSAGTNNNQAPLFGEGTRLSVL.

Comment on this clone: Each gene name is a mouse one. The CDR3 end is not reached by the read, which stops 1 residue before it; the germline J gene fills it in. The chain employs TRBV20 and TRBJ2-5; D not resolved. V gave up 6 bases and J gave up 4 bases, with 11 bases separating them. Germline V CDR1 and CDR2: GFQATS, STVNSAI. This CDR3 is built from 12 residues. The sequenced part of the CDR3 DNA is TGTGGTGCATCCCCGTCGGAAGACACCCAGTAC. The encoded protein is CGASPSEDTQY. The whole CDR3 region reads CGASPSEDTQYF.

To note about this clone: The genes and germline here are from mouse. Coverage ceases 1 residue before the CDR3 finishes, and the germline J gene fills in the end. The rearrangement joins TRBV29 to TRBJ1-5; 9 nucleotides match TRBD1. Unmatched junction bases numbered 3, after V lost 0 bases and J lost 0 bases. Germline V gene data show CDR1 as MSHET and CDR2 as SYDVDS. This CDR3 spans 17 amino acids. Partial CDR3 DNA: TGTGCTAGCAGTTTATCGGGGACAGGGAATAACAACCAGGCTCCGCTT. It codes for CASSLSGTGNNNQAPL. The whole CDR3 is CASSLSGTGNNNQAPLF. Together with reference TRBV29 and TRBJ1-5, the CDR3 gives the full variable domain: DMKVTQMPRYLIKRMGENVLLECGQDMSHETMYWYRQDPGLGLQLIYISYDVDSNSEGDIPKGYRVSRKKREHFSLILDSAKTNQTSVYFCASSLSGTGNNNQAPLFGEGTRLSVL.

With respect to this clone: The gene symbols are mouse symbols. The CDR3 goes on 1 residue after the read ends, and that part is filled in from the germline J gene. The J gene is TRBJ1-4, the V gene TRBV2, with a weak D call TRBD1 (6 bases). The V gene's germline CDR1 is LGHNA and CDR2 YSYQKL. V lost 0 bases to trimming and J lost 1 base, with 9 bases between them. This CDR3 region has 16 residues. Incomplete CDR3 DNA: TGTGCCAGCAGCCAAGATAGGGGGGCTTCCAACGAAAGATTATTT. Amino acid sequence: CASSQDRGASNERLF. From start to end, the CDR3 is CASSQDRGASNERLFF.